The 6 T cell receptor beta chains below were found in one sample sequenced in a study of T-cell memory formation after mild COVID-19. TCRdb used MiXCR to reprocess the 5' RACE reads, holding one entry per CDR3 protein. The sample yields hundreds of thousands of distinct CDR3 sequences, approximately 16% seen once. Sequencing input: PBMCs or a T cell subset sorted from them (not recorded which). The source is a young man who had mild COVID-19 (a few samples of this study predate the infection). Cell type and time point are not known.

The chain recombines TRBV5-1 with TRBJ1-1; TRBD1 might be the D (6 bases). The germline V gene has CDR1 SGHRS and CDR2 YFSETQ. The CDR3 is made up of 14 amino acids. Trimming took off 1 base at V and 3 bases at J, with 10 bases between the two ends. The CDR3 DNA reads TGCGCCAGCAGCTTGCAGGGGAGGGACACTGAAGCTTTCTTT. As protein: CASSLQGRDTEAFF.

The chain employs TRBV6-5 and TRBJ1-3; D gene unclear. CDR1 and CDR2 (germline): MNHEY, SVGAGI. Trimming stripped 7 bases from V and 0 bases from J, with 10 bases between. The CDR3 length is 14 residues. The CDR3 DNA is TGTGCCAGCAAGGCTCAGGACTCTGGAAACACCATATATTTT. It yields the protein CASKAQDSGNTIYF.

In regard to this clonotype: Sequence at one end of the junction differs from germline and may be a read error. This chain uses TRBV30 with TRBJ1-2, with unresolved D. This CDR3 is 13 amino acids long. Germline CDR1 GTSNPN, CDR2 SVGIG (reference sequence). The CDR3 DNA reads TGTGCCTTGAGTGTGGAAGCTAACTATGTCTACACCTTC. Translation: CALSVEANYVYTF.

The chain links TRBV7-2 to TRBJ1-2; 7 bases fit TRBD1. The CDR3 extends over 13 amino acids. Germline V CDR1 and CDR2: SGHTA, FQGNSA. V gave up 3 bases and J gave up 7 bases; unmatched junction bases: 5. CDR3 sequence reads: CASSFEGALGYTF. The CDR3 DNA sequence: TGTGCCAGCAGCTTCGAGGGGGCGCTTGGCTACACCTTC. Supplemented by reference TRBV7-2 and TRBJ1-2, the full variable domain reads GAGVSQSPSNKVTEKGKDVELRCDPISGHTALYWYRQSLGQGLEFLIYFQGNSAPDKSGLPSDRFSAERTGGSVSTLTIQRTQQEDSAVYLCASSFEGALGYTFGSGTRLTVV.

The genes are TRBV9 and TRBJ2-3, with D possibly TRBD2 on 5 matching bases. The germline CDR1 and CDR2 sequences are SGDLS and YYNGEE. Trimming pared 1 base from V and 0 bases from J, leaving 6 bases between. The CDR3 loop spans 14 amino acids. CDR3: CASSVRGSTDTQYF. CDR3 nucleotide sequence: TGTGCCAGCAGCGTAAGAGGGAGCACAGATACGCAGTATTTT.

This chain joins TRBV6-2 or TRBV6-3 and TRBJ1-2; the D gene is possibly TRBD1 (5 bases). Germline V gives CDR1 MNHEY, CDR2 SVGEGT. The CDR3 consists of 14 residues. Trimming pared 6 bases from V and 5 bases from J, leaving 16 bases between. The CDR3 nucleotides are TGTGCCAGCAGATTACAGGACGTCCTATATGGCTACACCTTC. It is translated as CASRLQDVLYGYTF.